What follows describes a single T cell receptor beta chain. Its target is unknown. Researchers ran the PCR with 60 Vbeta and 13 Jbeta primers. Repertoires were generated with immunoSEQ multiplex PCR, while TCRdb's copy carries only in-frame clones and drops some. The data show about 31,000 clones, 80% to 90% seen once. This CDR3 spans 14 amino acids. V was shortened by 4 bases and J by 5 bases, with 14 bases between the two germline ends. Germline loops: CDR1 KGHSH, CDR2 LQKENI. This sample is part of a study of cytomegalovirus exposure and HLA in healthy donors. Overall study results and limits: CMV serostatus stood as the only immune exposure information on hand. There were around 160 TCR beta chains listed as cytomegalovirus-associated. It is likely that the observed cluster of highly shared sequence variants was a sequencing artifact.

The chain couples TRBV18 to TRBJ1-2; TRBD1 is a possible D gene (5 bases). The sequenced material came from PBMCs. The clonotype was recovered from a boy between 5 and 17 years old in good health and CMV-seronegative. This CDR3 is CASSLNGRDYGYTF. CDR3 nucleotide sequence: TGTGCCAGCTCACTAAATGGCAGGGATTATGGCTACACCTTC. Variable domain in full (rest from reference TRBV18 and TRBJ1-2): NAGVMQNPRHLVRRRGQEARLRCSPMKGHSHVYWYRQLPEEGLKFMVYLQKENIIDESGMPKERFSAEFPKEGPSILRIQQVVRGDSAAYFCASSLNGRDYGYTFGSGTRLTVV.